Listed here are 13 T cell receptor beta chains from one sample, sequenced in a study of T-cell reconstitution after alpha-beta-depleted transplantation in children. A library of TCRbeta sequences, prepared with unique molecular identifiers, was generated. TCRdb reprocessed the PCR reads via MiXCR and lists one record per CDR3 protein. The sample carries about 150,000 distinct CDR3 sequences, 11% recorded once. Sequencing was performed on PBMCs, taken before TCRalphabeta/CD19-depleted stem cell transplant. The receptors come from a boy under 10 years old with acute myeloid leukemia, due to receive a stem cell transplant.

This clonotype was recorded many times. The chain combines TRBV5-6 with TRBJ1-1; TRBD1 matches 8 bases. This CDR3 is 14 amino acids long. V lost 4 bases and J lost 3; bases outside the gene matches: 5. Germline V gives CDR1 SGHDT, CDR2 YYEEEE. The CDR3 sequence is CASSVTGGDTEAFF. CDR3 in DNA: TGTGCCAGCAGCGTCACAGGGGGGGACACTGAAGCTTTCTTT.

This CDR3 is CASSQPKDTQYF. The CDR3 DNA reads as TGTGCCAGCAGCCAACCCAAAGATACGCAGTATTTT. The rearrangement uses TRBV4-2 and TRBJ2-3; no clear D gene. V lost 2 bases to trimming and J lost 5 bases, with 5 bases between them. Germline CDR1 is LGHNA and CDR2 is YNFKEQ. This CDR3 region has 12 residues.

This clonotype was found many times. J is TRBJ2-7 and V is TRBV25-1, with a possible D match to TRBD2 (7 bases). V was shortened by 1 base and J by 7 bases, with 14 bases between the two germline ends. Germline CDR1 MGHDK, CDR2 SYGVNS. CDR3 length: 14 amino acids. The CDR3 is CASSEWGGGGEQYF. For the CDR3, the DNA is TGTGCCAGCAGTGAATGGGGGGGAGGGGGAGAGCAGTACTTC.

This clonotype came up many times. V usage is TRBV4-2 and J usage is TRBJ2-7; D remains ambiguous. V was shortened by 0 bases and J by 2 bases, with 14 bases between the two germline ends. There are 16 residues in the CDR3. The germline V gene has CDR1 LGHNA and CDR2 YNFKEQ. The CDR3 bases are TGTGCCAGCAGCCAAGATGCAACGGGCCCAACCTACGAGCAGTACTTC. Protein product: CASSQDATGPTYEQYF.

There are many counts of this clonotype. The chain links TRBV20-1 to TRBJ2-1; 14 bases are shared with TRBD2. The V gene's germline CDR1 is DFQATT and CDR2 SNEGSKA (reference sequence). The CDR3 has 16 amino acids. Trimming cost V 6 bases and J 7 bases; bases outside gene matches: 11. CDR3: CSAPTGTSGSRNEQFF. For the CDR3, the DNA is TGCAGTGCCCCCACCGGGACTAGCGGGAGTAGGAATGAGCAGTTCTTC.

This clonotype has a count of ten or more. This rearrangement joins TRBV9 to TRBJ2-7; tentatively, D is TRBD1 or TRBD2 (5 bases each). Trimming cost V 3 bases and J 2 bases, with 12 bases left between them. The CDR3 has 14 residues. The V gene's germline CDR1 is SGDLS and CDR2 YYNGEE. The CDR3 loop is CASSAGTPPYEQYF. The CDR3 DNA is TGTGCCAGCAGCGCCGGGACGCCTCCCTACGAGCAGTACTTC.

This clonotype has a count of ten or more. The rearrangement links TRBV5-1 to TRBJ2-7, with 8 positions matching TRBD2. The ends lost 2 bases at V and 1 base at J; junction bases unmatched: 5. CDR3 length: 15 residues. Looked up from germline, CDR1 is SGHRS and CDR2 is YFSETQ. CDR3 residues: CASSFGRAWSYEQYF. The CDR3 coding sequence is TGCGCCAGCAGCTTCGGGAGGGCCTGGTCCTACGAGCAGTACTTC.

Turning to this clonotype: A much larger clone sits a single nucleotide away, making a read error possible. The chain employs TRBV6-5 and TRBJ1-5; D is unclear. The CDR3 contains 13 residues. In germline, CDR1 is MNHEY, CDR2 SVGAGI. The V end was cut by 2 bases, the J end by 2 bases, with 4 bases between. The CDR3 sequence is CASSYRGNQPQHF. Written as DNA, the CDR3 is TGTGCCAGCAGTTACAGGGGCAATCAGCCCCAGCATTTT.

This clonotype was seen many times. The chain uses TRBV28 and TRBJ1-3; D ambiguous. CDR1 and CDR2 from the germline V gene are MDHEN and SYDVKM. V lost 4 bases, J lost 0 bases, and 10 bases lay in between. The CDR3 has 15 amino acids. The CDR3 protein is CASSYLRSSGNTIYF. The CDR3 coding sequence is TGTGCCAGCAGTTACCTGCGATCCTCTGGAAACACCATATATTTT.

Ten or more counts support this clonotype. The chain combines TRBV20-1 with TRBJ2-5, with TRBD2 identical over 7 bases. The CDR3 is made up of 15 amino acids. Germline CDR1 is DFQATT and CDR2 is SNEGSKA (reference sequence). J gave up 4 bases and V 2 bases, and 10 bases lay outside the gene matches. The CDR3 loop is CSARQAGLVRETQYF. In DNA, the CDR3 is TGCAGTGCTAGACAAGCGGGATTGGTCCGAGAGACCCAGTACTTC.

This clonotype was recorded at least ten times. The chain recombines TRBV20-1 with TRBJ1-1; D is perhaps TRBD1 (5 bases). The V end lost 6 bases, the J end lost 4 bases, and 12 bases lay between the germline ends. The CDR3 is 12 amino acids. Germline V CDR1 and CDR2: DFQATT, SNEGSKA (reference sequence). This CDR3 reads CSARDWSTEAFF. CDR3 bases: TGCAGTGCGAGGGACTGGAGCACTGAAGCTTTCTTT.

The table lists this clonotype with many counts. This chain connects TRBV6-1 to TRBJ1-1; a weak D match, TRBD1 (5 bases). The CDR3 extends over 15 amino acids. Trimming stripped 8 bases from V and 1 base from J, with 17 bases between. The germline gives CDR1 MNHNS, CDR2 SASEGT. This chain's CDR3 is CASDGGSRPNTEAFF. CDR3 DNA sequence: TGTGCCAGCGACGGGGGTAGCAGACCGAACACTGAAGCTTTCTTT.

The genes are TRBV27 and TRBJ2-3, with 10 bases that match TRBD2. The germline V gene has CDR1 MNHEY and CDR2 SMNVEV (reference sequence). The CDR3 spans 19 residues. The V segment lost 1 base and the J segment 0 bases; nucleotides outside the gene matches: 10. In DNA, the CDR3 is TGTGCCAGCAGTTTATGGGGCAGGGAGACTAGCGGGAGCACAGATACGCAGTATTTT. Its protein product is CASSLWGRETSGSTDTQYF.